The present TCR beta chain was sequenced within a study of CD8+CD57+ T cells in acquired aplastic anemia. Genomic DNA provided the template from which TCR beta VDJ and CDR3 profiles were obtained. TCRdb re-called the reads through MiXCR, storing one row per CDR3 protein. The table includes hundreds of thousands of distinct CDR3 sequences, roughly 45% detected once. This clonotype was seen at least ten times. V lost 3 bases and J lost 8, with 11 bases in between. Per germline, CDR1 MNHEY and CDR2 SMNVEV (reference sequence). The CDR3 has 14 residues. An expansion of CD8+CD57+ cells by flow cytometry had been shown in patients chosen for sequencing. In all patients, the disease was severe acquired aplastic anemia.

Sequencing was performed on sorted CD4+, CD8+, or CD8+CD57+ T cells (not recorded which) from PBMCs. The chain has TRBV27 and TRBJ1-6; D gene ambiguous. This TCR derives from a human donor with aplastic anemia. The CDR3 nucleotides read TGTGCCAGCAGTTTGCTGCTCCCCGATTCACCCCTCCACTTT. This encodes CASSLLLPDSPLHF.